These 5 T cell receptor beta chains share one sample of origin, sequenced in a study of T cell responses to AZD1222 COVID-19 vaccine. Sequenced by immunoSEQ multiplex PCR; TCRdb stores in-frame clones only, minus some. The table records over 150,000 clones, 90% of them present only once. The material sequenced was peripheral blood, taken on day 0 of AZD1222 vaccination. The source is an adult in good health.

The chain recombines TRBV11-3 with TRBJ1-2; 8 bases fit TRBD1. The CDR3 consists of 13 residues. V was pared by 5 bases and J by 5 bases, with 4 bases of the junction left unmatched. From germline, CDR1 is SGHNT and CDR2 YENEEA. The CDR3: CASSNTGGYGYTF. The CDR3, as DNA: TGTGCCAGCAGCAACACAGGGGGTTATGGCTACACCTTC.

The V gene is TRBV27, the J gene TRBJ1-4; D gene uncertain. The CDR3 has 14 residues. Trimming left V 3 bases short and J 8 bases short, with 13 bases between. Germline CDR1 MNHEY, CDR2 SMNVEV (reference sequence). This CDR3 reads CASSFHGEREKLFF. The CDR3 DNA reads as TGTGCCAGCAGTTTTCACGGGGAGAGGGAAAAACTGTTTTTT.

This clone turned up a few times. In the same sample, other DNA sequences code for this CDR3. The rearrangement uses TRBV19 and TRBJ1-5, with D perhaps TRBD1 (5 bases). The germline CDR1 and CDR2 sequences are LNHDA and SQIVND (reference sequence). Trimming removed 3 bases at V and 6 bases at J, with 15 bases between. The CDR3 has 15 residues. In DNA, the CDR3 is TGTGCCAGTAGTATCCCCGGGACCGGGGGTCAGCCCCAGCATTTT. Protein sequence: CASSIPGTGGQPQHF.

The chain is built from TRBV24-1 and TRBJ1-2; D perhaps matches TRBD1 (6 bases). The CDR3 contains 15 residues. Germline CDR1 reads KGHDR; CDR2 reads SFDVKD. Trimming pared 3 bases from V and 6 bases from J, leaving 16 bases between. The CDR3 nucleotides read TGTGCCACCAGTGATCCCACAGGGTTTAAAAATGGCTACACCTTC. It specifies CATSDPTGFKNGYTF.

This clone was counted a single time. The V call is TRBV18, the J call TRBJ2-6; D not certain. The CDR3 contains 16 residues. Germline loops: CDR1 KGHSH, CDR2 LQKENI. The V end was cut by 0 bases, the J end by 0 bases, with 6 bases between. In DNA, the CDR3 is TGTGCCAGCTCACCACCGCAGAGCTCTGGGGCCAACGTCCTGACTTTC. It codes for CASSPPQSSGANVLTF.